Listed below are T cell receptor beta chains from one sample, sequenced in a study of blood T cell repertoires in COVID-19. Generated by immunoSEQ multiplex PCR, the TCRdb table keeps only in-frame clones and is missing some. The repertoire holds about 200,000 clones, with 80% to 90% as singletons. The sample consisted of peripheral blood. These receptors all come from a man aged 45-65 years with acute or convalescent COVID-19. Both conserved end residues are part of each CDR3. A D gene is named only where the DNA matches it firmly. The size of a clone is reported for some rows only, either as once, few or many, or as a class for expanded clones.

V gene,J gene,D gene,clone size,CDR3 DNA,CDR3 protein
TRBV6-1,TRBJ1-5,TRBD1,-,TGTGCCAGCAGTGAGACAGGGGGAATCAGTCAGCCCCAGCATTTT,CASSETGGISQPQHF
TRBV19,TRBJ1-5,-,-,TGTGCCAGTAGACGACGGGACAATCAGCCCCAGCATTTT,CASRRRDNQPQHF
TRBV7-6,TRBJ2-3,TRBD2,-,TGTGCCAGCAGCTTAGGTCCAGCGGGGACCCGGGGTACGCAGTATTTT,CASSLGPAGTRGTQYF
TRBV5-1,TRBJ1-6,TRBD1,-,TGCGCCAGCAGCCGCGGACAGGATAATTCACCCCTCCACTTT,CASSRGQDNSPLHF
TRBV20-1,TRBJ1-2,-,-,TGCAGTGTCCCCCAGGGTGGTGGCTACACCTTC,CSVPQGGGYTF
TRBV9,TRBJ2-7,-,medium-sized,TGTGCCAGCAGCTCGACCGGGATCTCCTACGAGCAGTACTTC,CASSSTGISYEQYF
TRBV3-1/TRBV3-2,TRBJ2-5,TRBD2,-,TGTGCCAGCAGCCGAGCGGGGGCTACACAAGAGACCCAGTACTTC,CASSRAGATQETQYF
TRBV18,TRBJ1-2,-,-,TGTGCCAGCTCCCAGACAGAGGAGTATGGCTACACCTTC,CASSQTEEYGYTF
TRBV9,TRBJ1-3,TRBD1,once,TGTGCCAGCAGCGCCGGGACAGGGCCTGGAAACACCATATATTTT,CASSAGTGPGNTIYF
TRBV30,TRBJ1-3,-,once,TGTGCCTGGAGTGACGACCCGGCGGGGATCGACACCATATATTTT,CAWSDDPAGIDTIYF
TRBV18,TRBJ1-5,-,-,TGTGCCAGCTCACCGGGGAGGGATCAGCCCCAGCATTTT,CASSPGRDQPQHF
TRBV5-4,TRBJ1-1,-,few,TGTGCCAGCAGTCAGATGCTGAACACTGAAGCTTTCTTT,CASSQMLNTEAFF
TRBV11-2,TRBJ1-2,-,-,TGTGCCAGCAGCCAACAAACAGGAGGCTACACCTTC,CASSQQTGGYTF
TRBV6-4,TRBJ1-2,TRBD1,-,TGTGCCAGCAGTGAGGGACAGACGATAACTAACTATGGCTACACCTTC,CASSEGQTITNYGYTF
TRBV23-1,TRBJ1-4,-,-,TGCGCCAGCAGGGGGGAGGTTGCAACTAATGAAAAACTGTTTTTT,CASRGEVATNEKLFF
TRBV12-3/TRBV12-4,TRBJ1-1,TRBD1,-,TGTGCCAGCAGAATCCGGGACAGTGGGGTCGCTTTCTTT,CASRIRDSGVAFF
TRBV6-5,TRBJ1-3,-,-,TGTGCCAGCAGTTACGGAATGACAGGTTTTGGGAACACCATATATTTT,CASSYGMTGFGNTIYF
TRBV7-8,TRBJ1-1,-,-,TGTGCCAGCAGCTTAGAGCGGGGCCATACGATGAACACTGAAGCTTTCTTT,CASSLERGHTMNTEAFF
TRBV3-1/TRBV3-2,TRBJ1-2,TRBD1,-,TGTGCCAGCAGCCAGAGACCGGGACAGGGAAATGGCTACACCTTC,CASSQRPGQGNGYTF
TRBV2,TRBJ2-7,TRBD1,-,TGTGCCAGCAAGGACAGGGGGTACGAGCAGTACTTC,CASKDRGYEQYF
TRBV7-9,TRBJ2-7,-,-,TGTGCCAGCAGCCGAAACAGGGTGGGGAGCTCCTACGAGCAGTACTTC,CASSRNRVGSSYEQYF